The clone carrying this T cell receptor beta chain was detected only a few times. Its matching antigen is unknown. Naive CD8 populations comprised CD45RO-negative cells positively selected for CCR7, excluding terminally differentiated effector memory CD45RA+ cells. This sample stems from a study of shared clonotypes between healthy human individuals. Points from the study as a whole: Researchers sampled only blood; tissue repertoires likely differ.

V lost 4 bases and J 6 bases, leaving 10 bases between the germline ends. Germline V gene sequence: CDR1 MNHEY, CDR2 SVGAGI. CDR3 length equals 13 residues. TCRdb keeps only in-frame clones here, not all; method: immunoSEQ multiplex PCR. This repertoire shows over 800,000 clones, approximately 92% found once; its top ten account for about 24%. The sequencing input was naive CD8+ T cells sorted from blood. The chain combines TRBV6-5 with TRBJ2-1; a weak D match, TRBD2 (6 bases). This TCR derives from a man aged 25-45 years in good health. The CDR3 region is CASSSRAGNEQFF. The CDR3 nucleotides are TGTGCCAGCAGTTCCCGAGCGGGCAATGAGCAGTTCTTC.